The TCR beta chain under discussion was sequenced for a study of PD-L1 blockade in urothelial cancer. Study-level information: Researchers found blood samples held a median of approximately 150,000 T cells. The study's findings and limits: For durable-benefit patients, tumor-associated blood clones expanded more at 3 weeks.

The germline V gene encodes CDR1 KGHSH and CDR2 LQKENI. This CDR3 is 14 amino acids long. Unmatched junction bases numbered 3, after V lost 3 bases and J lost 4 bases. Generated by immunoSEQ multiplex PCR, the TCRdb table keeps only in-frame clones and is missing some. The sample includes around 100,000 clones, 91% of them seen just once. A word on this clone: Its antigen is not identified.

The J gene is TRBJ1-1, the V gene TRBV18, with 9 nucleotides matching TRBD1. Sequenced material: PBMCs, taken around atezolizumab (anti-PD-L1) treatment. The TCR sequence derives from a woman aged 80 or over with urothelial cancer. The CDR3 reads CASSPDRGVTEAFF. For the CDR3, the DNA is TGTGCCAGCTCACCGGACAGGGGAGTCACTGAAGCTTTCTTT.